The rows below give T cell receptor beta chains drawn from one sample of a study of neurological immune-mediated disorders. TCRdb re-derived calls from the 5' RACE reads in MiXCR, one entry per CDR3 protein. The sample yields about 50,000 distinct CDR3 sequences, roughly 17% seen once. Input material: PBMCs. The receptors stem from a man aged 55-75 years in good health. The CDR3 runs from the conserved cysteine through the conserved F or W. The D gene is left open where the match is weak. Expanded clones are given a class, and other clones once, few, many or no size at all.

CASVSSGTFNEQFF TGTGCCAGCGTCAGTAGCGGGACATTCAATGAGCAGTTCTTC TRBJ2-1 many TRBD2 TRBV28
CATSTTQGGISYNEQFF TGTGCCACCAGCACCACCCAGGGTGGGATTTCCTACAATGAGCAGTTCTTC TRBJ2-1 . . TRBV15
CSAPPGDRGSYEQYF TGCAGTGCCCCCCCCGGGGACAGGGGCTCCTACGAGCAGTACTTC TRBJ2-7 many TRBD1 TRBV20-1
CASSQERLQGYTF TGCGCCAGCAGCCAAGAACGGTTGCAAGGCTACACCTTC TRBJ1-2 many . TRBV4-3
CASSLASGITDTQYF TGTGCCAGCAGCTTAGCTAGCGGGATCACAGATACGCAGTATTTT TRBJ2-3 many TRBD2 TRBV7-8
CASSFQGARSYEQYF TGTGCCAGCAGCTTTCAGGGCGCTAGGTCCTACGAGCAGTACTTC TRBJ2-7 many . TRBV5-6
CASSLGLAGGSNEQFF TGTGCCAGCAGCTTAGGGCTAGCGGGAGGTTCCAATGAGCAGTTCTTC TRBJ2-1 many TRBD2 TRBV11-2
CASSLSGAIVNEQFF TGTGCCAGCAGTTTATCTGGGGCAATAGTTAATGAGCAGTTCTTC TRBJ2-1 . . TRBV27
CASSKPTGEQFF TGTGCCAGCAGCAAACCGACGGGTGAGCAGTTCTTC TRBJ2-1 many . TRBV21-1
CASSRNPNEKLFF TGTGCCAGCTCAAGGAATCCTAATGAAAAACTGTTTTTT TRBJ1-4 many . TRBV18
CSAPGVGETQYF TGCAGTGCCCCGGGGGTGGGCGAGACCCAGTACTTC TRBJ2-5 many . TRBV20-1
CASTRQRDWNTGELFF TGTGCCAGCACGCGCCAGCGGGACTGGAACACCGGGGAGCTGTTTTTT TRBJ2-2 many TRBD2 TRBV28
CATSRGLFSNQPQHF TGTGCCACCAGCAGAGGCCTTTTTAGCAATCAGCCCCAGCATTTT TRBJ1-5 . . TRBV15
CASSLVGQNPYEPYF TGCGCCAGCAGCTTAGTAGGGCAGAACCCCTACGAGCCGTACTTC TRBJ2-7 . . TRBV7-2
CSAPFSGRTDTQYF TGCAGTGCTCCTTTTAGCGGGAGAACAGATACGCAGTATTTT TRBJ2-3 many TRBD2 TRBV20-1
CASSLLAGYEQYF TGTGCCAGCAGCTTGCTAGCGGGCTACGAGCAGTACTTC TRBJ2-7 many TRBD2 TRBV7-2
CASSPPVLSYNEQFF TGTGCCAGCTCACCACCAGTCCTCAGTTACAATGAGCAGTTCTTC TRBJ2-1 many . TRBV18
CSARPAGTGYGYTF TGCAGTGCTAGGCCCGCTGGGACAGGCTATGGCTACACCTTC TRBJ1-2 many TRBD1 TRBV20-1
CASSLNSGVSGANVLTF TGTGCCAGCAGCTTAAATTCCGGAGTCTCTGGGGCCAACGTCCTGACTTTC TRBJ2-6 many . TRBV7-2
CSAEPSGWYEQYF TGCAGTGCCGAACCTAGCGGGTGGTACGAGCAGTACTTC TRBJ2-7 many TRBD2 TRBV20-1
CSARSGAEAFF TGCAGTGCTAGGTCGGGGGCTGAAGCTTTCTTT TRBJ1-1 . . TRBV20-1
CASSLEGTYNSPLHF TGTGCCAGCAGTTTAGAGGGGACCTATAATTCACCCCTCCACTTT TRBJ1-6 few . TRBV12-3/TRBV12-4
CSASGYKKETQYF TGCAGTGCTAGCGGCTATAAAAAAGAGACCCAGTACTTC TRBJ2-5 . . TRBV20-1
CSVAVSYNEQFF TGCAGCGTAGCGGTCTCCTACAATGAGCAGTTCTTC TRBJ2-1 many . TRBV29-1
CATSDTRGGSYNEQFF TGTGCCACCAGTGATACCAGGGGAGGAAGCTACAATGAGCAGTTCTTC TRBJ2-1 many . TRBV24-1
CASSPDRGGGTDTQYF TGCGCCAGCAGCCCTGACAGGGGTGGAGGCACAGATACGCAGTATTTT TRBJ2-3 many TRBD1 TRBV5-1
CASSTLGGRRNIQYF TGTGCCAGCAGCACCCTAGGGGGGAGGAGAAACATTCAGTACTTC TRBJ2-4 few . TRBV14
CASSLGARGKDQPQHF TGCGCCAGCAGCTTGGGCGCGCGGGGGAAGGATCAGCCCCAGCATTTT TRBJ1-5 many . TRBV5-1
CSVPMDTTTGELFF TGCAGTGTCCCAATGGACACGACCACCGGGGAGCTGTTTTTT TRBJ2-2 few . TRBV20-1
CASSQGGRVGNQPQHF TGTGCCAGCAGCCAAGGGGGCAGGGTGGGCAATCAGCCCCAGCATTTT TRBJ1-5 many . TRBV3-1
CASSPGRGRIGTDTQYF TGTGCCAGCAGCCCGGGCAGGGGGCGAATTGGCACAGATACGCAGTATTTT TRBJ2-3 . TRBD1 TRBV27
CASWGLTTNQPQHF TGTGCCAGTTGGGGACTGACAACTAATCAGCCCCAGCATTTT TRBJ1-5 many . TRBV19
CAISEGGRTTDTQYF TGTGCCATCAGTGAAGGCGGGAGGACGACAGATACGCAGTATTTT TRBJ2-3 many TRBD2 TRBV10-3
CASSLVWRQAYEQYF TGTGCCAGCAGCCTGGTATGGAGGCAGGCTTACGAGCAGTACTTC TRBJ2-7 . . TRBV5-5
CSARWQNEQFF TGCAGTGCTAGATGGCAGAATGAGCAGTTCTTC TRBJ2-1 many . TRBV20-1
CSADQGTGVFEQYF TGCAGTGCTGACCAGGGGACAGGGGTGTTTGAGCAGTACTTC TRBJ2-7 medium-sized TRBD1 TRBV20-1
CASSETQGIYEQYF TGTGCCAGCAGTGAAACCCAGGGAATCTACGAGCAGTACTTC TRBJ2-7 . . TRBV6-1
CASRMGGQPNQPQHF TGTGCCAGCAGGATGGGGGGACAACCAAATCAGCCCCAGCATTTT TRBJ1-5 . . TRBV7-2
CASSLERESNEQYF TGTGCCAGCAGCTTGGAGCGGGAGAGCAACGAGCAGTACTTC TRBJ2-7 many TRBD2 TRBV5-5
CASSLGDRRNTEAFF TGTGCCAGCAGCCTGGGGGACAGACGAAACACTGAAGCTTTCTTT TRBJ1-1 many TRBD1 TRBV7-2
CSARSVYGYTF TGCAGTGCTAGATCGGTATATGGCTACACCTTC TRBJ1-2 many . TRBV20-1
CASSQGLALGEQYF TGTGCCAGCAGCCAGGGACTCGCCTTAGGGGAGCAGTACTTC TRBJ2-7 many . TRBV5-8